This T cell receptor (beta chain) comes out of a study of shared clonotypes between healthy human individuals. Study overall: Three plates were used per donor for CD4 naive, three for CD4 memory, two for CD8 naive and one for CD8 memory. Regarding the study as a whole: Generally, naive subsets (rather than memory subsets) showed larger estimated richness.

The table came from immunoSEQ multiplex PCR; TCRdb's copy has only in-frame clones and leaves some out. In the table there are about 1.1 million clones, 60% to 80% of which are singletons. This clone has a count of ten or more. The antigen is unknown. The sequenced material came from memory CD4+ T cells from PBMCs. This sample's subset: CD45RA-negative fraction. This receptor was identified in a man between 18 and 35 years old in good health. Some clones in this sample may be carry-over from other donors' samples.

The CDR3 DNA reads TGTGCCAGCAGCTTGTCGGTCGGGGACACTGAAGCTTTCTTT. This encodes CASSLSVGDTEAFF. The V call is TRBV5-4, the J call TRBJ1-1, with D unresolved. Trimming pared 1 base from V and 3 bases from J, leaving 10 bases between. CDR3 length equals 14 residues. Germline values: CDR1 SGHNT, CDR2 YYREEE (reference sequence).